This T cell receptor beta chain was found in a study of radiotherapy plus CTLA-4 blockade in lung cancer. Study-level information: Across the patients, objective responses occurred in approximately 20%, and disease control in 31%. Regarding the study as a whole: Radiotherapy plus ipilimumab was followed by expansion in blood of tumor-derived TCR clones.

The repertoire was sequenced with immunoSEQ multiplex PCR; TCRdb's copy has only in-frame clones and lacks some. The table includes more than 95,000 clones, approximately 72% detected once. People whose metastatic non-small-cell lung cancer was chemo-refractory got focal radiation along with CTLA-4 blockade by ipilimumab. The CDR3 runs 13 residues. V gave up 4 bases and J gave up 5 bases, with 9 bases separating them. CDR1 is SGHNT, CDR2 YYREEE, per germline (reference sequence). This clone has more than one count but fewer than ten. The antigen remains undetermined. The specimen was peripheral blood, collected from a patient treated with radiotherapy plus ipilimumab. This sequence originates from a human donor with non-small cell lung cancer who had a partial response to radiotherapy plus ipilimumab. Some clones in this sample may be carry-over from other donors' samples. This sequence joins TRBV5-4 and TRBJ1-4; TRBD1 is a possible D gene (5 bases). CDR3 nucleotides: TGTGCCAGCAGCCTTACAGGAAATGAAAAACTGTTTTTT. Encoded protein: CASSLTGNEKLFF.